This T cell receptor (beta chain) was retrieved from a study of cytomegalovirus exposure and HLA in healthy donors (TCRdb year 2017). For the study in its entirety: According to a later analysis, the approximately 120 validation repertoires were produced on the same platform as the roughly 700 repertoires of the first cohort. The study aimed to test whether signatures of past pathogen exposure could be identified by cataloging public T cell receptors. A separate validation cohort of roughly 110 different subjects was used in addition to the roughly 670-subject first cohort. To predict cytomegalovirus infection status, the study combined high-throughput TCR immunosequencing, statistical association of individual TCRs with disease status, and machine learning. The paper as a whole reports these results and caveats: In vitro tests confirmed that a few of the cytomegalovirus-associated TCR beta chains recognize cytomegalovirus antigens. In a later analysis, TCRs clustered in the first cohort were found to also tend to co-occur in the 120 validation repertoires, with approximately 95% of cluster scores above 0. The study listed 164 TCR beta chains as associated with cytomegalovirus. The authors suggested that the approach could potentially be extended to other disease states and immunological phenotypes. In both the original and validation cohorts, the classifier was reported to diagnose cytomegalovirus status with high specificity and sensitivity. While some public TCRs were present in many individuals, most TCR sequences turned up only very rarely across donors. All 110 or so repertoires were used to score co-occurrence in the validation cohort in a later analysis, because that analysis had no HLA typing for the cohort.

The library was obtained by the immunoSEQ multiplex PCR assay. The paper's processing steps were these. A statistical classification framework was built to diagnose cytomegalovirus status from the catalog of TCR beta chain sequences. TCRdb obtained this table from immuneACCESS and retained in-frame rearrangements with V and J assigned. These tables miss some clones; where compared with another copy, unresolved V genes account for less than half of the shortfall, and the remainder is unexplained. V and J calls and clone size follow that table, whereas D and trimming were derived from the DNA. This sample is represented by 60,000 to 80,000 clones; about 93% of them were singletons. In total, the top ten clones hold approximately 3% of the sample. Worth noting for this clone: It lacks a known antigen. Base qualities are not recorded, but no much larger clone differs from it by a single base.

Including cysteine and phenylalanine, the CDR3 has 13 amino acids. The CDR3 DNA has 39 bases and is translated from base 1. CDR1 and CDR2 are drawn from the germline V gene: SNHLY, FYNNEI. The junction shows trimming of 7 bases on V and 3 bases on J, plus 9 bases between the germline ends. Donors formed part of the validation cohort, which comprised 120 subjects and was distinct from the first cohort of 666 subjects. The TCR originated in a woman under 30 in good health and CMV-seropositive. Material for sequencing was PBMCs. The V and J genes are TRBV2 and TRBJ2-2; the D gene is perhaps TRBD1, on 5 matching bases. The DNA reads as follows: TGTGCCAGCACTAGGGGTTACACCGGGGAGCTGTTTTTT. It translates to CASTRGYTGELFF.